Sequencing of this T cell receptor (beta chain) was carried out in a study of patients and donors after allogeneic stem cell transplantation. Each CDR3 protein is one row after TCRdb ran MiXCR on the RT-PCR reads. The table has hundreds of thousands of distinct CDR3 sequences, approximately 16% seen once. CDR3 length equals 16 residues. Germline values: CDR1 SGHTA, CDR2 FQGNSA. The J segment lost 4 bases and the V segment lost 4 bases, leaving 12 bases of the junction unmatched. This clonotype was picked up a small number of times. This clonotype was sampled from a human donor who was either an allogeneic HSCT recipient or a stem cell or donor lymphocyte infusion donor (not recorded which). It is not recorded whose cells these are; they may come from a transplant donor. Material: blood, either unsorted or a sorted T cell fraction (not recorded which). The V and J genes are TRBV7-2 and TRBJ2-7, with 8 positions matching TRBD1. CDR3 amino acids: CASSSHTTGAVYEQYF. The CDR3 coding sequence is TGTGCCAGCAGCTCCCATACGACAGGGGCGGTTTACGAGCAGTACTTC.